This TCR beta chain stems from a study of identical twins (dated by TCRdb to about 2016). For the study in its entirety: To test whether fetal clonotypes persist, the study used deep sequencing on TCR alpha and beta repertoires from monozygotic twins, unrelated adults of various ages, and cord blood. To rule out contamination, replicate twin experiments were performed at different times with different library preparation protocols. The study at large found these results: Compared with coincidental sharing between unrelated individuals, out-of-frame TCR alpha sequences shared between twins showed an excess of sequences with low generation probability. The excess sharing between twins in beta out-of-frame sequences was weaker because fewer shared sequences reduced the signal-to-noise ratio. Invariant T cells such as MAIT and iNKT could partly confound zero-insertion analyses, though diverse VJ usage argued against this for most clonotypes. Abundant cord blood beta clonotypes had fewer insertions, young adult naive repertoires showed a similar but weaker trend, and memory repertoires showed no such trend. In monozygotic twins, recombination models systematically underestimated out-of-frame TCR alpha sharing, but the models matched the sharing seen between unrelated individuals. Conclusions relied on cross-sectional statistical analysis, since the same donors could not be followed over many years.

Every donor was a healthy Caucasian. Three pairs of female monozygotic twins, all aged roughly 18 to 29 years, were included in the twin cohort. Positive isolation kits from Invitrogen were used to isolate CD4+ and CD8+ T cell populations. There are 13 amino acids in the CDR3, from cysteine to phenylalanine inclusive. The CDR3 DNA has 39 bases and is translated from base 1. The V and J ends are trimmed by 0 bases and 10 bases, leaving 13 bases between them. Points on this clonotype: Its antigen target is currently unknown. No clone much larger than this one lies a single base away; base qualities are absent.

Libraries were constructed by 5' RACE. TCRdb lists the instrument as Illumina HiSeq 2000. A universal primer binding site was added through template switching, and the final cDNA carried a unique molecular identifier so that TCR cDNA molecules could be counted accurately. Specific primers in the conserved constant-segment region were used to synthesize first-strand cDNA for the TCR alpha and beta chains. To control for contamination, each cDNA library was double barcoded with a SMART-Mk sample barcode plus Illumina barcodes. TruSeq adapter sequences, together with Illumina sample barcodes, were added in two successive PCR steps. Sequencing of the TCR alpha and beta cDNA libraries was done on the Illumina HiSeq platform using custom primers. As for the original processing: Raw reads were processed with MiGEC to extract unique molecular identifiers, and MiXCR was used to determine CDR3 positions. For each individual, recombination models were inferred using an EM algorithm with the repgenHMM and IGoR tools. The tcR package in R was used for shared clonotype analysis, with sharing normalized by the product of cloneset sizes. To study raw recombination free of thymic and clonal selection effects, out-of-frame nonproductive sequences were analyzed. TCRdb redid the processing of the public reads, applying fastp at Q25 and MiXCR, and retained in-frame beta chains. Records with the same CDR3 protein are collapsed into one entry carrying the most frequent genes and DNA. TCRdb's processing, not the authors', yielded these V and J calls. For this sample there are fewer than 550,000 distinct CDR3 sequences; 14% appear just once. The ten largest clones add up to 0.8% to 1% of the sample.

The same specimen was also included in a second study, on yellow fever vaccine responses in identical twins. Per that second paper: According to the authors, the vaccine-induced T cell response in identical twins seemed to be partly convergent and partly specific to each individual. In identical twins, the study followed T cell clones that responded to the vaccine with precision.

The receptor chain draws on TRBV12-3 or TRBV12-4 and TRBJ2-7, with the D gene not confidently named. Material: CD4+ T cells sorted from blood. This receptor was obtained from a woman aged 18-29 years in good health. The nucleotide sequence is given as TGTGCCAGCAGTTTAGCGCGATTAGCTGCTCAGTACTTC. This codes for CASSLARLAAQYF.